The 17 T cell receptor beta chains presented below share a single source sample, sequenced in a study of blood T cell repertoires in COVID-19. Profiled with immunoSEQ multiplex PCR; TCRdb holds only in-frame clones, not every one. Counted here are 180,000 or so clones, 75% to 90% occurring once; the ten biggest clones make up approximately 4.4%. Sequencing used PBMCs or T cells enriched from blood (not recorded which). Every receptor here comes from a woman aged 45-65 years who had recovered from COVID-19.

The chain has TRBV4-3 and TRBJ2-6; D gene unclear. Germline V lookup: CDR1 LGHNA, CDR2 YSLEER. V was trimmed by 0 bases and J by 0 bases, leaving 6 bases between them. The CDR3 is 16 residues long. The CDR3 protein is CASSQDSASGANVLTF. CDR3 bases: TGCGCCAGCAGCCAAGACAGTGCCTCTGGGGCCAACGTCCTGACTTTC.

V and J are TRBV27 and TRBJ1-4; TRBD1 is a possible D gene (6 bases). This CDR3 comprises 16 residues. V shed 6 bases and J shed 2 bases, with 16 bases lying between them. The germline V gene encodes CDR1 MNHEY and CDR2 SMNVEV (reference sequence). CDR3 in DNA: TGTGCCAGCAGATACCTCCGCGGGGGCACTAATGAAAAACTGTTTTTT. Its protein product is CASRYLRGGTNEKLFF.

The chain is built from TRBV7-6 and TRBJ2-1; 10 bases line up with TRBD1. Germline V CDR1 and CDR2: SGHVS, FNYEAQ. V trimming: 1 base; J trimming: 6 bases; junction bases outside the gene matches: 9. CDR3 length: 17 amino acids. CDR3 in amino acids: CASSLVAGTGATNEQFF. The DNA for the CDR3 is TGTGCCAGCAGCTTAGTCGCTGGGACAGGGGCCACCAATGAGCAGTTCTTC.

The chain is built from TRBV7-8 and TRBJ2-1; D is possibly TRBD2 (7 bases). The CDR3 sequence is 17 residues long. The germline CDR1 and CDR2 sequences are SGHVS and FQNEAQ. The ends were cut back, 6 bases at V and 1 base at J, with 19 bases in the middle. The CDR3 sequence is CASRKTTGRGSYNEQFF. The CDR3 DNA reads as TGTGCCAGCAGGAAGACAACAGGGAGGGGGTCCTACAATGAGCAGTTCTTC. The entire variable domain, with the rest obtained from reference TRBV7-8 and TRBJ2-1, is as follows: GAGVSQSPRYKVAKRGQDVALRCDPISGHVSLFWYQQALGQGPEFLTYFQNEAQLDKSGLPSDRFFAERPEGSVSTLKIQRTQQEDSAVYLCASRKTTGRGSYNEQFFGPGTRLTVL.

V gene TRBV10-3 combines with J gene TRBJ2-2, with D tentatively TRBD2 (7 bases). The CDR3 length is 17 residues. Per germline, CDR1 ENHRY and CDR2 SYGVKD. Trimming took off 0 bases at V and 4 bases at J, with 15 bases between the two ends. DNA for the CDR3: TGTGCCATCAGTGAGTCGACTGGGGGGGCGAGCACCGGGGAGCTGTTTTTT. Protein: CAISESTGGASTGELFF.

The rearrangement links TRBV4-3 to TRBJ1-4; a possible D gene is TRBD1 (6 bases). The CDR3 is made up of 14 amino acids. Trimming removed 1 base from V and 7 bases from J, with 10 bases in between. Germline values: CDR1 LGHNA, CDR2 YSLEER. The CDR3 protein is CASSQGQTGEKLFF. For the CDR3, the DNA is TGCGCCAGCAGCCAAGGACAGACAGGTGAAAAACTGTTTTTT.

The table lists this clone with a few counts. The chain combines TRBV18 with TRBJ1-5; the D gene is possibly TRBD1 (6 bases). The CDR3 totals 15 residues. V lost 3 bases and J 3 bases, leaving 12 bases between the germline ends. Germline V gives CDR1 KGHSH, CDR2 LQKENI. The chain's CDR3 is CASSPSDRANQPQHF. The DNA of the CDR3 is TGTGCCAGCTCACCCTCGGACAGAGCCAATCAGCCCCAGCATTTT. Supplemented by reference TRBV18 and TRBJ1-5, the full variable domain reads NAGVMQNPRHLVRRRGQEARLRCSPMKGHSHVYWYRQLPEEGLKFMVYLQKENIIDESGMPKERFSAEFPKEGPSILRIQQVVRGDSAAYFCASSPSDRANQPQHFGDGTRLSIL.

The chain uses TRBV7-2 and TRBJ1-2; 12 positions match TRBD1. Germline-derived CDR1 and CDR2 are SGHTA and FQGNSA. Unmatched junction bases numbered 7, after V lost 6 bases and J lost 8 bases. This CDR3 is 14 amino acids long. The CDR3 sequence: CASRGQGALRGYTF. For the CDR3, the DNA is TGTGCCAGCAGGGGACAGGGGGCACTTCGGGGCTACACCTTC. The whole variable domain, remainder taken from reference TRBV7-2 and TRBJ1-2, is GAGVSQSPSNKVTEKGKDVELRCDPISGHTALYWYRQSLGQGLEFLIYFQGNSAPDKSGLPSDRFSAERTGGSVSTLTIQRTQQEDSAVYLCASRGQGALRGYTFGSGTRLTVV.

The chain links TRBV6-5 to TRBJ1-2; D is unclear. Per germline, CDR1 MNHEY and CDR2 SVGAGI. The CDR3 is made up of 11 amino acids. V lost 5 bases and J lost 8, with 9 bases in between. In nucleotides, the CDR3 is TGTGCCAGCAGTCGAGATGTCGGCTACACCTTC. Its protein product is CASSRDVGYTF.

V usage is TRBV2 and J usage is TRBJ2-7; D is perhaps TRBD1 (6 bases). The V and J ends lost 1 base and 3 bases respectively, with 13 bases between them. The germline CDR1 and CDR2 sequences are SNHLY and FYNNEI. This CDR3 has 15 residues. The CDR3: CASSEDPGQSYEQYV. The CDR3 DNA sequence: TGTGCCAGCAGTGAAGACCCGGGACAAAGCTACGAGCAGTACGTC.

CDR3 sequence (DNA): TGTGCCAGCAGTCCACACTCTGGAAACACCATATATTTT. It yields the protein CASSPHSGNTIYF. This chain connects TRBV27 to TRBJ1-3; D unclear. The CDR3 is 13 amino acids. Germline V gives CDR1 MNHEY, CDR2 SMNVEV (reference sequence). Trimming removed 5 bases at V and 0 bases at J, with 5 bases between.

In this sample, this clone turned up a few times. The chain combines TRBV5-1 with TRBJ1-2; the match to TRBD1 covers 9 bases. Per germline, CDR1 SGHRS and CDR2 YFSETQ. V lost 1 base to trimming and J lost 0 bases; unmatched junction nucleotides: 10. The CDR3 is 18 residues long. This CDR3 is CASSLLRTGARANYGYTF. The DNA of the CDR3 is TGCGCCAGCAGCTTGTTAAGGACAGGGGCCCGAGCTAACTATGGCTACACCTTC.

The J gene is TRBJ1-2, the V gene TRBV7-8; no firm D call. CDR1 and CDR2 (germline): SGHVS, FQNEAQ. V was clipped by 1 base and J by 4 bases, with 13 bases between them. This CDR3 contains 15 residues. CDR3 residues: CASSLGEAGFYGYTF. CDR3 coding DNA: TGTGCCAGCAGCTTAGGGGAGGCCGGGTTCTATGGCTACACCTTC.

V and J are TRBV28 and TRBJ2-7; 7 positions match TRBD1. CDR3 size: 14 residues. The J segment lost 0 bases and the V segment lost 2 bases, leaving 1 base of the junction unmatched. CDR1 and CDR2 (germline): MDHEN, SYDVKM. In DNA, the CDR3 is TGTGCCAGCAGTTTAGGGACAGTCTCCTACGAGCAGTACGTC. Protein product: CASSLGTVSYEQYV.

A few counts support this clone. This chain uses TRBV5-8 with TRBJ2-1; D is ambiguous. V gave up 1 base and J gave up 8 bases, with 7 bases separating them. The V gene's germline CDR1 is SGHTS and CDR2 YDEGEE. This CDR3 is 12 amino acids long. CDR3 sequence (DNA): TGTGCCAGCAGCTTGAGAGTGTATGAGCAGTTCTTC. Protein product: CASSLRVYEQFF.

This chain uses TRBV5-1 with TRBJ2-3, with a possible D match to TRBD1 (6 bases). The V gene's germline CDR1 is SGHRS and CDR2 YFSETQ. Trimming pared 7 bases from V and 4 bases from J, leaving 19 bases between. This CDR3 has 15 amino acids. CDR3 loop: CASLERGSAADTQYF. DNA for the CDR3: TGCGCCAGCCTTGAGAGGGGGAGCGCCGCAGATACGCAGTATTTT.

V is TRBV12-3 or TRBV12-4 and J is TRBJ2-7; D gene uncertain. The CDR3 has 13 residues. V was pared by 9 bases and J by 4 bases, with 16 bases between. The CDR3 here is CASAGSLRYEQYV. The CDR3, as DNA: TGTGCCAGTGCCGGGTCCCTTCGGTACGAGCAGTACGTC.